This T cell receptor (beta chain) stems from a study of vaccination and CD4 T cells after COVID-19. Germline CDR1 reads MNHNS; CDR2 reads SASEGT. Deletions cut 2 bases from V and 6 bases from J, with 14 bases between. There are 15 residues in the CDR3. The treatment here: 10-day PBMC culture with coronavirus spike peptide pools or control peptides (ViraFEST assay). The sample holds a few counts of this clonotype. Antigen specificity is unknown. CD4+ T cells that had been cultured provided DNA sequenced with the Oncomine TCR Beta short-read assay. TCRdb ran MiXCR on the PCR reads and lists one entry per CDR3 protein. The data show approximately 18,000 distinct CDR3 sequences, about 43% seen once.

The source of this sequence is a human donor who had recovered from COVID-19. This rearrangement joins TRBV6-1 to TRBJ1-5; D is perhaps TRBD1 (5 bases). The sequenced sample was CD4+ T cells from blood, cultured in vitro, obtained after SARS-CoV-2 vaccination. This CDR3 is CASSEYWGAGQPQHF. For the CDR3, the DNA is TGTGCCAGCAGTGAATATTGGGGCGCAGGTCAGCCCCAGCATTTT.